This T cell receptor (beta chain) originates from a study of early T cells in non-severe SARS-CoV-2 infection (dated by TCRdb to the early 2020s). About the investigation overall: Because TCR sequencing was done on bulk RNA from unsorted whole blood, the alpha and beta chains could not be paired. What the research found in general, with its limitations: VDJdb matching was skewed toward anti-spike CD8 responses and likely underestimated virus-specific expansions by missing private and CD4 specificities.

The library came from 5' RACE. Sequencing was carried out with a NextSeq 500. To correct for sequencing error and PCR bias, the TCR library protocol tagged individual cDNA molecules with unique molecular identifiers. TCR alpha and beta chains were both sequenced, and the abundances of alpha and beta sequences in each sample were closely correlated with each other. Processing in the source paper ran as follows. Decombinator V4 was used to perform V gene, J gene and CDR3 annotation of TCR sequences. Expanded TCRs were defined as changing significantly between any two time points under a Poisson model with p below 0.0001. TCR abundances were normalised to the total number of TCRs sequenced in each sample and reported as counts per million. TRAV1-2 paired with TRAJ12, TRAJ20 or TRAJ33 defined MAIT TCRs, while TRAV10 paired with TRAJ18 defined iNKT TCRs. VDJdb, accessed 1 November 2021, was searched for CMV, EBV and SARS-CoV-2 annotated TCRs, with TCRs annotated for multiple antigens excluded. The raw public reads went through TCRdb reprocessing: fastp at Q25, MiXCR clone calling, in-frame beta chains kept. Every distinct CDR3 protein forms one entry, paired with its most common genes and DNA. In this record, the V and J calls reflect TCRdb's handling and not the investigators' own analysis. The sample table lists some 77,000 distinct CDR3 sequences, approximately 5% of them with a count of one. The ten largest account for around 7.3% of the sample.

CDR1 and CDR2, looked up from the germline V gene, are SGHTA and FQGNSA. The CDR3 sequence holds 14 residues, the cysteine and phenylalanine included. The sequence is cut down to CDR3 DNA, 42 bases in frame from base 1. At the junction V is shortened by 2 bases and J by 3 bases, with 11 bases in between. This clonotype was seen only a few times. What this receptor recognizes is not known. No much larger clonotype is one base removed from it; base qualities were not supplied. This was a case-control study nested in a cohort of healthcare workers in London, UK, who had nasopharyngeal swab PCR tests and blood samples taken every week. Between 23 and 31 March 2020, the week of the UK lockdown, healthcare workers were enrolled and then followed up weekly for as long as 16 weeks.

This TCR was sampled from an adult who was a healthcare worker with PCR-confirmed SARS-CoV-2 infection or an uninfected control (not recorded which). This receptor chain uses TRBV7-2 and TRBJ2-7, with TRBD1 tentatively as D gene (6 bases match). The source material was whole blood, sampled at baseline. The CDR3 is CASSLTGNIYEQYF. The sequence in DNA is TGTGCCAGCAGCTTAACAGGGAATATCTACGAGCAGTACTTC.